Following are 18 T cell receptor beta chains from one sample sequenced in a study of T cell responses to AZD1222 COVID-19 vaccine. Using immunoSEQ multiplex PCR, the repertoire was profiled, and TCRdb retains in-frame clones only, with some absent. In the table there are approximately 94,000 clones, about 87% of which are singletons. The sequencing here drew on peripheral blood, taken on day 0 of AZD1222 vaccination. All receptors come from an adult in good health.

The rearrangement uses TRBV9 and TRBJ1-4; TRBD1 agrees at 9 bases. V lost 3 bases, J lost 5 bases, and 2 bases stayed unmatched. The CDR3 loop spans 14 amino acids. Germline loops: CDR1 SGDLS, CDR2 YYNGEE. CDR3 in DNA: TGTGCCAGCAGCGCCGGGACAGGGAATGAAAAACTGTTTTTT. Protein product: CASSAGTGNEKLFF.

This CDR3 is CASSLGPGSPEAFF. In DNA form, the CDR3 reads TGTGCCAGCAGCTTAGGGCCAGGGTCCCCTGAAGCTTTCTTT. The V gene is TRBV7-2, the J gene TRBJ1-1; tentative D call: TRBD1 (5 bases). The length of the CDR3 is 14 residues. Trimming stripped 1 base from V and 6 bases from J, with 12 bases between. Germline CDR1 and CDR2: SGHTA and FQGNSA.

The chain combines TRBV27 with TRBJ2-5; TRBD2 might be the D (5 bases). V lost 4 bases and J 1 base, leaving 16 bases between the germline ends. The CDR3 is made up of 16 amino acids. From germline, CDR1 is MNHEY and CDR2 SMNVEV (reference sequence). CDR3 amino acids: CASSYTASGFQETQYF. The CDR3 DNA reads TGTGCCAGCAGTTATACCGCGAGCGGATTCCAAGAGACCCAGTACTTC.

V is TRBV7-9 and J is TRBJ1-3; D not certain. Germline V lookup: CDR1 SEHNR, CDR2 FQNEAQ (reference sequence). V lost 1 base, J lost 0 bases, and 7 bases lay in between. The CDR3 is 15 residues long. CDR3 coding DNA: TGTGCCAGCAGCTTAGAAGTACACTCTGGAAACACCATATATTTT. This sequence encodes CASSLEVHSGNTIYF.

CDR3 sequence reads: CASSPGTGGEKLFF. CDR3 nucleotides: TGTGCCAGCAGTCCCGGGACAGGGGGCGAAAAACTGTTTTTT. The rearrangement uses TRBV27 and TRBJ1-4, with 12 bases identical to TRBD1. CDR1 and CDR2 from the germline V gene are MNHEY and SMNVEV (reference sequence). Trimming cost V 5 bases and J 8 bases; bases outside gene matches: 3. The CDR3 extends over 14 amino acids. Combining the CDR3 with reference TRBV27 and TRBJ1-4 gives the whole variable domain EAQVTQNPRYLITVTGKKLTVTCSQNMNHEYMSWYRQDPGLGLRQIYYSMNVEVTDKGDVPEGYKVSRKEKRNFPLILESPSPNQTSLYFCASSPGTGGEKLFFGSGTQLSVL.

The V call is TRBV6-4, the J call TRBJ2-3; D is perhaps TRBD2 (5 bases). CDR1 is MRHNA and CDR2 is SNTAGT in the germline V gene. Trimming removed 0 bases at V and 1 base at J, with 8 bases between. The CDR3 has 15 residues. The CDR3 is CASSDSAAGTDTQYF. In nucleotides, the CDR3 is TGTGCCAGCAGTGACTCGGCAGCGGGCACAGATACGCAGTATTTT.

This CDR3 is CASNQGGSPLHF. CDR3 in DNA: TGTGCCAGCAACCAAGGGGGATCACCCCTCCACTTT. This chain links TRBV6-5 with TRBJ1-6; the D gene is possibly TRBD1 (6 bases). Trimming took 7 bases from V and 10 from J, leaving 11 bases between them. Germline CDR1 is MNHEY and CDR2 is SVGAGI. The CDR3 is made up of 12 amino acids.

The rearrangement joins TRBV6-6 to TRBJ1-5, with D perhaps matching TRBD1 (5 bases). The V gene lost 2 bases and the J gene lost 2 bases, with 13 bases spanning the gap. Germline lookup yields CDR1 MNHNY and CDR2 SVGAGI (reference sequence). The CDR3 runs 16 residues. The CDR3 DNA follows: TGTGCCAGCAGTTACGGCATAGGGGATGGCAATCAGCCCCAGCATTTT. This encodes CASSYGIGDGNQPQHF.

The rearrangement links TRBV6-2 or TRBV6-3 to TRBJ1-2, with 11 bases aligning to TRBD1. The CDR3 is 17 amino acids. CDR1 is MNHEY and CDR2 is SVGEGT in the germline V gene. V was pared by 5 bases and J by 7 bases, with 15 bases of the junction left unmatched. The CDR3 DNA follows: TGTGCCAGCAGTCAAACCTTGACAGGACAGGGGGCAGCTGGCTACACCTTC. Translation: CASSQTLTGQGAAGYTF.

The rearrangement joins TRBV19 to TRBJ1-2; possibly TRBD1 for D (5 bases). The CDR3 loop spans 14 amino acids. The germline CDR1 and CDR2 sequences are LNHDA and SQIVND (reference sequence). Trimming stripped 10 bases from V and 0 bases from J, with 15 bases between. For the CDR3, the DNA is TGTGCCACATTAGGCAGGGAATCTAACTATGGCTACACCTTC. Encoded protein: CATLGRESNYGYTF.

The gene calls are TRBV27 and TRBJ2-7; 11 bases agree with TRBD2. J gave up 10 bases and V 5 bases, and 16 bases lay outside the gene matches. Germline V gene sequence: CDR1 MNHEY, CDR2 SMNVEV (reference sequence). This CDR3 spans 16 amino acids. The CDR3 nucleotides read TGTGCCAGCAGTCTAAGCCCGGGACTAGCGGACTTCGAACAGTACTTC. Its translation is CASSLSPGLADFEQYF.

J is TRBJ1-5 and V is TRBV28; 10 positions match TRBD1. V shed 6 bases and J 7 bases; nucleotides not matched to a gene: 18. The CDR3 loop spans 18 amino acids. Germline V gene data show CDR1 as MDHEN and CDR2 as SYDVKM. Written as DNA, the CDR3 is TGTGCCAGCAGACTCGCCCCGGGACAGGGGATGTTAGGCCAGCCCCAGCATTTT. This codes for CASRLAPGQGMLGQPQHF.

The chain uses TRBV10-3 and TRBJ1-6; D unresolved. V was cut by 4 bases and J by 8 bases, with 9 bases left in between. Germline V gives CDR1 ENHRY, CDR2 SYGVKD. The CDR3 is 13 amino acids. CDR3 in DNA: TGTGCCATCAGTGGGGTTAGGGATTCACCCCTCCACTTT. Its translation is CAISGVRDSPLHF.

J is TRBJ2-5 and V is TRBV27; D is ambiguous. This CDR3 spans 13 amino acids. V gave up 5 bases and J gave up 2 bases, with 9 bases separating them. Germline values: CDR1 MNHEY, CDR2 SMNVEV (reference sequence). CDR3 loop: CASSRRIQETQYF. CDR3 in DNA: TGTGCCAGCAGTCGTAGGATTCAAGAGACCCAGTACTTC.

This chain joins TRBV29-1 and TRBJ1-2; TRBD1 is a possible D gene (6 bases). CDR1 SQVTM and CDR2 ANQGSEA come from the germline V gene. This CDR3 is 12 amino acids long. The ends were cut back, 4 bases at V and 7 bases at J, with 13 bases in the middle. CDR3 in amino acids: CSVVGQGGGYTF. CDR3 nucleotide sequence: TGCAGCGTTGTGGGTCAAGGGGGTGGCTACACCTTC.

J is TRBJ2-7 and V is TRBV6-1; 9 nucleotides align to TRBD2. CDR1 is MNHNS, CDR2 SASEGT, per germline. The CDR3 loop spans 16 amino acids. V was clipped by 1 base and J by 5 bases; unmatched bases: 9. CDR3 residues: CASSEGAGGPTDEQYF. The CDR3 DNA follows: TGTGCCAGCAGTGAAGGGGCGGGGGGGCCTACAGACGAGCAGTACTTC.

The chain combines TRBV24-1 with TRBJ1-1, with D tentatively TRBD1 (5 bases). V lost 7 bases, J lost 8 bases, and 10 bases lay in between. The CDR3 runs 11 residues. CDR1 is KGHDR and CDR2 is SFDVKD in the germline V gene. CDR3 DNA: TGTGCCACCAGGGATAGGGGAGAAGCTTTCTTT. Encoded protein: CATRDRGEAFF.

Concerning this clone: The junction departs from the called germline gene at one end, perhaps through a read error. CDR3 in DNA: TGTGCCAGCAGCTTACAGGGTCCTGTGAACGCCGGGGAGCTGTTTTTT. Amino acids: CASSLQGPVNAGELFF. The chain is built from TRBV7-2 and TRBJ2-2; D might be TRBD1 (5 bases). Germline CDR1 SGHTA, CDR2 FQGNSA. The CDR3 has 16 amino acids.